This T cell receptor beta chain was sequenced during a study of T cell changes during pregnancy in multiple sclerosis. The CDR3 is 16 residues long. CDR1 and CDR2 from the germline V gene are MGHRA and YSYEKL. V lost 4 bases to trimming and J lost 2 bases; unmatched junction nucleotides: 5. This table comes from immunoSEQ multiplex PCR, and its TCRdb copy is limited to in-frame clones, with some not included. The data contain fewer than 20,000 clones, 87% of them singletons. The TCR comes from a female donor in good health, enrolled as a control in a pregnancy study. Sequenced material: CD8+ T cells from peripheral blood mononuclear cells, taken in the third trimester of pregnancy. The rearrangement links TRBV4-1 to TRBJ2-3; 11 bases fit TRBD2. The CDR3 bases are TGCGCCAGCAGCCGAATGACTAGCGGGGTCACAGATACGCAGTATTTT. Translated: CASSRMTSGVTDTQYF.